A single sample gave rise to the 10 T cell receptor beta chains below, sequenced in a study of long-term antiretroviral therapy in people with HIV. Researchers report immunoSEQ v3.0 was run at survey level. TCRdb's copy holds only in-frame clones and misses some; the assay was immunoSEQ multiplex PCR. The table shows about 6,600 clones, with about 74% occurring only once. The sample consisted of unsorted PBMCs, taken 0.1 years before starting antiretroviral therapy. These receptors originate from a man aged 18 to 30 with HIV.

This clone was picked up a small number of times. V and J are TRBV7-9 and TRBJ2-7, with 9 positions matching TRBD2. With V trimmed by 6 bases and J by 0 bases, 9 bases remained unmatched. The CDR3 runs 16 residues. Germline CDR1 and CDR2: SEHNR and FQNEAQ (reference sequence). CDR3 DNA sequence: TGTGCCAGCAGGGCGCTGCGGGGGGGCGGCTCCTACGAGCAGTACTTC. This sequence encodes CASRALRGGGSYEQYF.

This chain uses TRBV7-9 with TRBJ2-1; D is possibly TRBD1 or TRBD2 (6 bases each). This CDR3 is built from 13 residues. V lost 3 bases and J 9 bases, leaving 12 bases between the germline ends. Germline V lookup: CDR1 SEHNR, CDR2 FQNEAQ (reference sequence). Here the CDR3 reads CASSFQQGLEQFF. The CDR3 DNA reads TGTGCCAGCAGCTTCCAACAGGGACTTGAGCAGTTCTTC.

The rearrangement joins TRBV6-4 to TRBJ2-2, with 8 bases that match TRBD2. CDR1 is MRHNA, CDR2 SNTAGT, per germline. CDR3 size: 14 residues. Losses at the gene ends were 3 bases for V and 3 bases for J; bases not matched to a gene: 0. CDR3 sequence: CASSERGDTGELFF. The CDR3 DNA reads as TGTGCCAGCAGTGAGCGGGGGGACACCGGGGAGCTGTTTTTT.

The V call is TRBV14, the J call TRBJ2-5, with D possibly matching TRBD2 (6 bases). Germline CDR1 reads SGHDN; CDR2 reads FVKESK. Trimming left V 1 base short and J 0 bases short, with 12 bases between. CDR3 length equals 16 residues. The DNA for the CDR3 is TGTGCCAGCAGCCAAGTCTGGGGGGAAGACCAAGAGACCCAGTACTTC. Its protein product is CASSQVWGEDQETQYF. The variable domain in full, with the rest retrieved from reference TRBV14 and TRBJ2-5, is EAGVTQFPSHSVIEKGQTVTLRCDPISGHDNLYWYRRVMGKEIKFLLHFVKESKQDESGMPNNRFLAERTGGTYSTLKVQPAELEDSGVYFCASSQVWGEDQETQYFGPGTRLLVL.

This chain joins TRBV11-2 and TRBJ1-1; weak D call: TRBD1 (6 bases). With 5 bases removed from V and 2 bases from J, the gap between germline ends came to 15 bases. Looked up from germline, CDR1 is SGHAT and CDR2 is FQNNGV. This CDR3 is built from 15 residues. The chain's CDR3 is CASSLWGGQNTEAFF. CDR3 nucleotide sequence: TGTGCCAGCAGCCTCTGGGGGGGGCAAAACACTGAAGCTTTCTTT.

The chain employs TRBV23-1 and TRBJ2-7; possibly TRBD1 for D (6 bases). TRBV23-1 is given ORF status, its function remaining uncertain. V lost 2 bases, J lost 4 bases, and 9 bases lay in between. CDR3 length equals 13 residues. CDR3 residues: CASSQGTKYEQYV. CDR3 nucleotide sequence: TGCGCCAGCAGTCAAGGGACAAAATACGAGCAGTACGTC.

This clone was observed a few times. This sequence joins TRBV29-1 and TRBJ2-7; 12 bases fit TRBD2. Looked up from germline, CDR1 is SQVTM and CDR2 is ANQGSEA. This CDR3 has 13 amino acids. J was trimmed by 5 bases and V by 6 bases; bases with no gene match: 5. CDR3 coding DNA: TGCAGCGTCGGACTAGCGGGGCCTAACGAGCAGTACTTC. It yields the protein CSVGLAGPNEQYF.

The chain combines TRBV27 with TRBJ2-6; 7 bases are shared with TRBD1. With 6 bases clipped from V and 0 bases from J, the junction kept 5 bases outside the gene matches. Germline lookup yields CDR1 MNHEY and CDR2 SMNVEV (reference sequence). The CDR3 is 16 residues long. The DNA for the CDR3 is TGTGCCAGCAGCCGGGACAGAGGCTCTGGGGCCAACGTCCTGACTTTC. It yields the protein CASSRDRGSGANVLTF.

V usage is TRBV19 and J usage is TRBJ2-1; 7 positions agree with TRBD1. Per germline, CDR1 LNHDA and CDR2 SQIVND (reference sequence). The CDR3 is made up of 14 amino acids. The trim removed 4 bases at V and 3 bases at J, leaving 3 bases unmatched. The CDR3 loop reads CASSSQGDYNEQFF. The DNA for the CDR3 is TGTGCCAGTAGTAGTCAGGGGGACTACAATGAGCAGTTCTTC.

This sequence joins TRBV5-1 and TRBJ2-7, with D perhaps matching TRBD1 (5 bases). Germline V lookup: CDR1 SGHRS, CDR2 YFSETQ. The CDR3 loop spans 14 amino acids. V was pared by 1 base and J by 3 bases, with 11 bases between. CDR3: CASSLSLQDYEQYF. The CDR3 nucleotides are TGCGCCAGCAGCTTGTCACTACAGGACTACGAGCAGTACTTC.